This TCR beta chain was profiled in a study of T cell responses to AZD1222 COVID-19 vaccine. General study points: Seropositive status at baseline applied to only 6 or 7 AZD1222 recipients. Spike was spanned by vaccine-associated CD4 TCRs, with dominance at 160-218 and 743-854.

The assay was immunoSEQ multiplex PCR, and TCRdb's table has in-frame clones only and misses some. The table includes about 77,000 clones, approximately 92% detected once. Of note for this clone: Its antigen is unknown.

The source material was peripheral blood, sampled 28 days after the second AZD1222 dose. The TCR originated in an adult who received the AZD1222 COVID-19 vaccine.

The CDR3 DNA follows: TGTGCCAGCAGTTTTTGGGGAGGGACAGATACGCAGTATTTT. It translates to CASSFWGGTDTQYF. The chain recombines TRBV27 with TRBJ2-3; 7 bases agree with TRBD2. The CDR3 loop spans 14 amino acids. Germline CDR1 MNHEY, CDR2 SMNVEV (reference sequence). With 3 bases clipped from V and 3 bases from J, the junction kept 3 bases outside the gene matches.